The table lists the clone carrying this T cell receptor (beta chain) with many counts. Antigen specificity is unknown. Amplified regions were TCR beta CDR3 sequences from RNA transcripts. Initially, a first-round RT-PCR of the TCR CDR3 employed the HTBI primer set. MiXCR, run by TCRdb on the multiplex PCR reads, gives a single entry per CDR3 protein. The sample yields some 400,000 distinct CDR3 sequences, 19% seen once. This sample is drawn from a study of T cells in Graves' hyperthyroidism and ophthalmopathy. Notes on the study in general: The model made its ophthalmopathy prediction, and onset followed a median about 6 months later.

This sequence originates from a woman aged 18-29 years with Graves' hyperthyroidism. The source material was blood.

The chain's CDR3 is CATSDPNGYTF. CDR3 DNA sequence: TGTGCCACCAGTGACCCTAATGGCTACACCTTC. The chain is built from TRBV24-1 and TRBJ1-2; D remains unclear. CDR3 length: 11 residues. V was clipped by 4 bases and J by 6 bases, with 5 bases between them. Germline V lookup: CDR1 KGHDR, CDR2 SFDVKD.